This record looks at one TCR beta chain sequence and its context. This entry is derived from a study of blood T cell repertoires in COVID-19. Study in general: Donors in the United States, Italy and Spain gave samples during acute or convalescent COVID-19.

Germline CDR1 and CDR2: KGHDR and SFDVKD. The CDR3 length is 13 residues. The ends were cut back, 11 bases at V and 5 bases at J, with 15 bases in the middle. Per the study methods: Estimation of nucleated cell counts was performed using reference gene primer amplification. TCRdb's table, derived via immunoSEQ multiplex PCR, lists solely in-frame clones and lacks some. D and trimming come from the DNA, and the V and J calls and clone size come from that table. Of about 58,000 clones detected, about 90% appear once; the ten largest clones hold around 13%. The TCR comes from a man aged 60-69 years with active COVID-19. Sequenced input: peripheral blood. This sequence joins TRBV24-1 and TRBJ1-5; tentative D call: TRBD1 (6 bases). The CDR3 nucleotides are TGTGCCATACGTAACAGGGTCGATCAGCCCCAGCATTTT. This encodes CAIRNRVDQPQHF.